The 25 T cell receptor beta chains in this list originate from one sample, sequenced in a study of cytomegalovirus exposure and HLA in healthy donors. Primers included in the PCR were 60 Vbeta and 13 Jbeta primers. Produced via immunoSEQ multiplex PCR; TCRdb's table is partial and in-frame only. The table lists around 90,000 clones, approximately 86% of them singletons. Sequencing was performed on PBMCs. The receptor set was obtained from a man in his thirties or forties in good health and CMV-seropositive.

V usage is TRBV7-9 and J usage is TRBJ1-1; D may be TRBD1 (5 bases). Trimming cost V 2 bases and J 11 bases, with 15 bases left between them. This CDR3 contains 13 residues. Germline CDR1 is SEHNR and CDR2 is FQNEAQ (reference sequence). The DNA for the CDR3 is TGTGCCAGCAGCTTAATTGGGGCTGTCGGCGCTTTCTTT. As protein: CASSLIGAVGAFF.

This clone has only one observation. V is TRBV19 and J is TRBJ2-6, with 8 bases aligning to TRBD1. The germline CDR1 and CDR2 sequences are LNHDA and SQIVND (reference sequence). CDR3 length: 15 residues. Trimming at V came to 5 bases and at J to 2 bases, leaving 2 bases not matched to a gene. In DNA form, the CDR3 reads TGTGCCAGTAGTCTGACAGGGGCTGGGGCCAACGTCCTGACTTTC. This sequence encodes CASSLTGAGANVLTF.

This sequence joins TRBV5-1 and TRBJ1-5; no reliable D call. Germline CDR1 and CDR2: SGHRS and YFSETQ. Trimming took 4 bases from V and 7 from J, leaving 12 bases between them. The CDR3 spans 13 residues. CDR3 coding DNA: TGCGCCAGCAGCCAGACTCCGGTGCAGCCCCAGCATTTT. Translation gives CASSQTPVQPQHF.

The rearrangement joins TRBV30 to TRBJ2-5, with D possibly TRBD2 on 5 matching bases. The CDR3 sequence is 15 residues long. The V gene's germline CDR1 is GTSNPN and CDR2 SVGIG (reference sequence). V was clipped by 0 bases and J by 4 bases, with 15 bases between them. For the CDR3, the DNA is TGTGCCTGGAGTGTACAGAGGGTGCCCCCAGAGACCCAGTACTTC. It encodes CAWSVQRVPPETQYF.

The rearrangement joins TRBV5-1 to TRBJ2-1; TRBD2 is a possible D gene (6 bases). The germline CDR1 and CDR2 sequences are SGHRS and YFSETQ. The CDR3 runs to 15 residues. Trimming shortened V by 0 bases and J by 2 bases, and 9 bases separated the two germline ends. The CDR3 DNA follows: TGCGCCAGCAGCTTGGTGGTAGCGGCCTACAATGAGCAGTTCTTC. As protein: CASSLVVAAYNEQFF.

The chain links TRBV5-1 to TRBJ1-4; D ambiguous. The CDR3 is 14 amino acids. Germline V lookup: CDR1 SGHRS, CDR2 YFSETQ. V shed 4 bases and J shed 8 bases, with 15 bases lying between them. The CDR3 reads CASSPGRLGEKLFF. Written as DNA, the CDR3 is TGCGCCAGCAGCCCTGGGAGATTAGGGGAAAAACTGTTTTTT.

The chain uses TRBV5-4 and TRBJ2-3; 10 nucleotides agree with TRBD2. The CDR3 length is 16 residues. The germline V gene encodes CDR1 SGHNT and CDR2 YYREEE (reference sequence). J gave up 5 bases and V 0 bases, and 6 bases lay outside the gene matches. The CDR3 loop reads CASSLGAGGGEDTQYF. The CDR3 DNA sequence: TGTGCCAGCAGCTTGGGAGCGGGAGGGGGGGAAGATACGCAGTATTTT.

DNA for the CDR3: TGTGCCAGCAGTTACTCGGTTAGGGGGAGCTACGAGCAGTACTTC. This translates into CASSYSVRGSYEQYF. This rearrangement joins TRBV6-5 to TRBJ2-7, with a tentative D call TRBD1 (6 bases). V lost 0 bases, J lost 3 bases, and 12 bases lay in between. The CDR3 runs 15 residues. The germline V gene encodes CDR1 MNHEY and CDR2 SVGAGI.

The chain links TRBV11-2 to TRBJ1-1, with D unclear. Germline lookup yields CDR1 SGHAT and CDR2 FQNNGV. CDR3 size: 15 residues. V was trimmed by 3 bases and J by 1 base, leaving 12 bases between them. The CDR3 DNA reads TGTGCCAGCAGCTTCAGCGTTTTAGCGAACACTGAAGCTTTCTTT. Residues: CASSFSVLANTEAFF.

This rearrangement joins TRBV15 to TRBJ2-2; D unclear. The CDR3 totals 14 residues. Trimming took off 2 bases at V and 3 bases at J, with 7 bases between the two ends. Germline CDR1 is LNHNV and CDR2 is YYDKDF (reference sequence). CDR3 DNA: TGTGCCACCAGCAGATCTTTTGACACCGGGGAGCTGTTTTTT. Residues: CATSRSFDTGELFF.

This chain links TRBV6-6 with TRBJ1-1, with 9 nucleotides matching TRBD1. Germline values: CDR1 MNHNY, CDR2 SVGAGI (reference sequence). V lost 8 bases and J lost 2; bases outside the gene matches: 12. The CDR3 runs 16 residues. CDR3 residues: CASAFPGTGFNTEAFF. DNA of the CDR3: TGTGCCAGCGCCTTTCCCGGGACAGGGTTCAACACTGAAGCTTTCTTT.

The gene calls are TRBV2 and TRBJ1-1, with D maybe TRBD1 (6 bases). This CDR3 is 13 amino acids long. Per the germline V gene, CDR1 is SNHLY and CDR2 is FYNNEI. Trimming cost V 5 bases and J 9 bases, with 16 bases left between them. In DNA form, the CDR3 reads TGTGCCAGCAGTCCCGACAGGCCTCAGAAAGCTTTCTTT. Translation: CASSPDRPQKAFF.

CDR3 sequence (DNA): TGTGCCAGCAGCCGGGGACAGTTTAATGAAAAACTGTTTTTT. Amino acid sequence: CASSRGQFNEKLFF. V gene TRBV7-9 combines with J gene TRBJ1-4; 7 bases map to TRBD1. CDR1 SEHNR and CDR2 FQNEAQ come from the germline V gene (reference sequence). This CDR3 comprises 14 residues. With V trimmed by 5 bases and J by 4 bases, 4 bases remained unmatched.

This chain joins TRBV2 and TRBJ2-3, with TRBD1 matching over 7 bases. After removal of 3 bases from V and 3 bases from J, the junction contained 6 bases not matched to a gene. Germline CDR1 reads SNHLY; CDR2 reads FYNNEI. The CDR3 loop spans 15 amino acids. CDR3 sequence reads: CASSDTGVGTDTQYF. DNA of the CDR3: TGTGCCAGCAGTGACACAGGGGTTGGAACAGATACGCAGTATTTT.

This sequence joins TRBV7-6 and TRBJ2-7; the match to TRBD2 covers 9 bases. Germline trimming cut 1 base from V and 0 bases from J; bases unmatched to any gene: 4. This CDR3 is 16 amino acids long. Germline V gene lookup returns CDR1 SGHVS and CDR2 FNYEAQ. Written as DNA, the CDR3 is TGTGCCAGCAGCTTAGGGACTAGCGACCGCTCCTACGAGCAGTACTTC. This gives the protein CASSLGTSDRSYEQYF.

J is TRBJ2-2 and V is TRBV5-1; no clear D gene. Trimming pared 4 bases from V and 7 bases from J, leaving 8 bases between. Per germline, CDR1 SGHRS and CDR2 YFSETQ. CDR3 length equals 12 residues. CDR3 region: CASSVTGGELFF. The CDR3 nucleotides read TGCGCCAGCAGCGTAACGGGCGGGGAGCTGTTTTTT.

The V gene is TRBV29-1, the J gene TRBJ1-5, with 7 bases identical to TRBD1. With V trimmed by 4 bases and J by 0 bases, 3 bases remained unmatched. The length of the CDR3 is 14 residues. Germline V lookup: CDR1 SQVTM, CDR2 ANQGSEA. The CDR3 spells CSVATGTSNQPQHF. The CDR3 DNA sequence: TGCAGCGTTGCGACAGGGACTAGCAATCAGCCCCAGCATTTT.

The CDR3 DNA reads TGTGCCAGCAGTTACTCCGCTTTTTCGGGGGGTTTCGCGGCTTTCTTT. Translating it yields CASSYSAFSGGFAAFF. The chain carries TRBV6-5 and TRBJ1-1; a weak D match, TRBD1 (5 bases). The CDR3 is 16 amino acids. Germline V CDR1 and CDR2: MNHEY, SVGAGI. The ends were cut back, 0 bases at V and 11 bases at J, with 22 bases in the middle.

J is TRBJ1-2 and V is TRBV2; D is undetermined. The CDR3 consists of 12 residues. Deletions cut 7 bases from V and 4 bases from J, with 10 bases between. In germline, CDR1 is SNHLY, CDR2 FYNNEI. The CDR3 reads CASTLRGYGYTF. The CDR3 bases are TGTGCCAGCACTTTACGGGGCTATGGCTACACCTTC.

The V and J genes are TRBV28 and TRBJ2-5; 7 bases agree with TRBD1. From germline, CDR1 is MDHEN and CDR2 SYDVKM. This CDR3 is built from 14 residues. Trimming cost V 3 bases and J 5 bases; bases outside gene matches: 6. CDR3 residues: CASSLGQRGETQYF. In nucleotides, the CDR3 is TGTGCCAGCAGTTTGGGACAGAGAGGGGAGACCCAGTACTTC.

Concerning this clone: Other DNA sequences of this sample code for an identical CDR3. This chain links TRBV6-4 with TRBJ2-3; TRBD1 agrees at 11 bases. The CDR3 has 14 amino acids. CDR1 and CDR2 (germline): MRHNA, SNTAGT. After removal of 3 bases from V and 4 bases from J, the junction contained 0 bases not matched to a gene. CDR3 in amino acids: CASSEGQGADTQYF. The CDR3 DNA reads TGTGCCAGCAGTGAGGGACAGGGGGCAGATACGCAGTATTTT.

The chain is built from TRBV18 and TRBJ2-5, with D perhaps TRBD2 (5 bases). V was clipped by 2 bases and J by 5 bases, with 6 bases between them. The CDR3 is 12 residues long. Germline lookup yields CDR1 KGHSH and CDR2 LQKENI. CDR3 loop: CASSPGEETQYF. The CDR3 region has the DNA TGTGCCAGCTCACCAGGGGAGGAGACCCAGTACTTC.

The CDR3 region has the DNA TGCGCCAGCAGCTTGGCTGGGACTAGCGGGAGCGGCGAGACCCAGTACTTC. This gives the protein CASSLAGTSGSGETQYF. This chain joins TRBV5-1 and TRBJ2-5, with 14 bases aligning to TRBD2. The CDR3 covers 17 residues. The trim removed 0 bases at V and 5 bases at J, leaving 6 bases unmatched. CDR1 SGHRS and CDR2 YFSETQ come from the germline V gene.

This chain connects TRBV6-1 to TRBJ1-3; D remains unclear. Trimming pared 2 bases from V and 0 bases from J, leaving 17 bases between. The CDR3 is 18 residues long. Per germline, CDR1 MNHNS and CDR2 SASEGT. The CDR3 coding sequence is TGTGCCAGCAGTGAACGGAGAAAAGAGAGAGGCTCTGGAAACACCATATATTTT. As protein: CASSERRKERGSGNTIYF.

The chain employs TRBV14 and TRBJ2-7; D is perhaps TRBD2 (5 bases). CDR3 size: 18 residues. CDR1 is SGHDN, CDR2 FVKESK, per germline. V lost 1 base to trimming and J lost 1 base, with 20 bases between them. The CDR3 here is CASSQGAFSRAGSYEQYF. CDR3 in DNA: TGTGCCAGCAGCCAAGGGGCCTTTTCACGGGCGGGTTCCTACGAGCAGTACTTC.